This TCR beta chain was recorded in a study of OX40 agonist ivuxolimab in advanced cancers. Background on the study: Three partial responders included one hepatocellular carcinoma patient and two cutaneous melanoma patients.

Germline assignment: CDR1 MNHNS and CDR2 SASEGT. The CDR3 consists of 16 residues. V shed 3 bases and J shed 0 bases, with 9 bases lying between them. Here immunoSEQ multiplex PCR was the method, and the copy in TCRdb shows in-frame clones only, minus some. In the table there are tens of thousands of clones, 84% of which are singletons. The sample consisted of CD4+ or CD8+ T cells sorted from blood, taken in a trial of the OX40 agonist ivuxolimab. This chain joins TRBV6-1 and TRBJ1-6; D is uncertain. The sequence came from an adult with an advanced solid tumor such as melanoma, head and neck, liver or kidney cancer. In nucleotides, the CDR3 is TGTGCCAGCAGTGAGCTCCGGAGCTCCTATAATTCACCCCTCCACTTT. Its translation is CASSELRSSYNSPLHF.